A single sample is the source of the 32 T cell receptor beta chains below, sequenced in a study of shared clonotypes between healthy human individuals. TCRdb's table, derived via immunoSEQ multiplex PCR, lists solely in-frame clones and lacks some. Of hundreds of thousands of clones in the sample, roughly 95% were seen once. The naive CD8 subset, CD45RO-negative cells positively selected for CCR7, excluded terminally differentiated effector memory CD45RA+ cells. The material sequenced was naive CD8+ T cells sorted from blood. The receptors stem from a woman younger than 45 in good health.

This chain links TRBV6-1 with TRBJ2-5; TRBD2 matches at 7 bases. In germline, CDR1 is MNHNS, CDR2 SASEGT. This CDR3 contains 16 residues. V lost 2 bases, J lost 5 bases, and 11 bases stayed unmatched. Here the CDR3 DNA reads TGTGCCAGCAGTGAAAGTCGAGCGCGGGAGAGGGAGACCCAGTACTTC. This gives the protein CASSESRARERETQYF.

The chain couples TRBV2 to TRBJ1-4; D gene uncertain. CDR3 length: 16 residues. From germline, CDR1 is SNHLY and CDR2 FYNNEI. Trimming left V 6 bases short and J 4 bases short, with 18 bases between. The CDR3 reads CASRYRTHPLNEKLFF. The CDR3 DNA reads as TGTGCCAGCAGATATAGGACCCACCCTCTTAATGAAAAACTGTTTTTT.

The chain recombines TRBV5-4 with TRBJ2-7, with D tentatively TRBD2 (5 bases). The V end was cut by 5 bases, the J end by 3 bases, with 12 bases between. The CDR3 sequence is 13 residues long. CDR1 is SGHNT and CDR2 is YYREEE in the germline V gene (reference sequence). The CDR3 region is CASREDRSYEQYF. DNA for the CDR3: TGTGCCAGCAGGGAGGACCGAAGCTACGAGCAGTACTTC.

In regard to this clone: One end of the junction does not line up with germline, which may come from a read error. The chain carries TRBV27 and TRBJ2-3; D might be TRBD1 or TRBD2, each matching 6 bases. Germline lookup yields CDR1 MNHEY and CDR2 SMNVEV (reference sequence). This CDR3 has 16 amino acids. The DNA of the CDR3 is TGTGCCAGCAGTCTATCGACTAGGGGGTCGTCAGATACGCAGTATTTT. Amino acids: CASSLSTRGSSDTQYF.

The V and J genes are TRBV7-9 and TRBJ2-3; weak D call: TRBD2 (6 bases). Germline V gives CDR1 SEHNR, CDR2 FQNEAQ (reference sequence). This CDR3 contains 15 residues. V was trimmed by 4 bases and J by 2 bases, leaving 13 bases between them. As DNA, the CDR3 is TGTGCCAGCAGCTCTTCTCGGGGGATCACAGATACGCAGTATTTT. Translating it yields CASSSSRGITDTQYF. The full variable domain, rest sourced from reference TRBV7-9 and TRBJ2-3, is DTGVSQNPRHKITKRGQNVTFRCDPISEHNRLYWYRQTLGQGPEFLTYFQNEAQLEKSRLLSDRFSAERPKGSFSTLEIQRTEQGDSAMYLCASSSSRGITDTQYFGPGTRLTVL.

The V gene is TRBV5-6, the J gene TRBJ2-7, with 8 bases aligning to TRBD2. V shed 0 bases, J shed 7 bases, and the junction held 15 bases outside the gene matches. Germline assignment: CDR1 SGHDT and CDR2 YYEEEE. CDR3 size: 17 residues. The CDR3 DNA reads TGTGCCAGCAGCTTGGGATTCGGGTTAGCGGGATCGGAAGAGCAGTACTTC. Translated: CASSLGFGLAGSEEQYF.

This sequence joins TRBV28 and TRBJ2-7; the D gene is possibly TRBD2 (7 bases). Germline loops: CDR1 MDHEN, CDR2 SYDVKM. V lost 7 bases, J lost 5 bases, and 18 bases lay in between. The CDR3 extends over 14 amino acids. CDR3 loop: CASTLAGATDEQYF. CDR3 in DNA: TGTGCCAGCACCCTCGCGGGGGCGACGGACGAGCAGTACTTC.

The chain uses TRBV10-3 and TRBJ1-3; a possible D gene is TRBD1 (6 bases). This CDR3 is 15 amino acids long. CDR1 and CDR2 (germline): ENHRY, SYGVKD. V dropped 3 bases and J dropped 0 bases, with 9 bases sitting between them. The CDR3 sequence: CAISDPDSSGNTIYF. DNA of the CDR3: TGTGCCATCAGTGACCCGGACAGCTCTGGAAACACCATATATTTT.

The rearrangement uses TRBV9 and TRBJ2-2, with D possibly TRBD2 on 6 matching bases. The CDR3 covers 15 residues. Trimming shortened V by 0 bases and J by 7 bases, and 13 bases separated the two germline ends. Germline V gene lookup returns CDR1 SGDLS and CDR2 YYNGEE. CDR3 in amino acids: CASSVVPGADGELFF. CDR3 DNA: TGTGCCAGCAGCGTAGTTCCGGGAGCGGACGGGGAGCTGTTTTTT.

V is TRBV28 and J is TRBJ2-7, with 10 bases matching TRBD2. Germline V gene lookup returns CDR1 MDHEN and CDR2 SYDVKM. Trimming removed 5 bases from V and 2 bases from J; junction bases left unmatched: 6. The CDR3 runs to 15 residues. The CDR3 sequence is CASSPGLAGAYEQYF. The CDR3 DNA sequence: TGTGCCAGCAGTCCCGGTCTAGCGGGAGCCTACGAGCAGTACTTC.

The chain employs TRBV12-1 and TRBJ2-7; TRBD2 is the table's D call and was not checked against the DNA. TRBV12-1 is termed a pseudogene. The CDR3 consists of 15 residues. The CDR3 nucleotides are TGTGCCAGCAGCGGACCACTAGCGTATTCCTACGAGCAGTACTTC. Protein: CASSGPLAYSYEQYF.

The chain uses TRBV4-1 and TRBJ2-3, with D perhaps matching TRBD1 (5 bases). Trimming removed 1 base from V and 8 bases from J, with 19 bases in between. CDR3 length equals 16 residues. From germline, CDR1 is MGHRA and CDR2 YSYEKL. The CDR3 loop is CASSQARGLKSATQYF. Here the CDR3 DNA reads TGCGCCAGCAGCCAAGCAAGGGGCCTAAAGTCAGCTACGCAGTATTTT.

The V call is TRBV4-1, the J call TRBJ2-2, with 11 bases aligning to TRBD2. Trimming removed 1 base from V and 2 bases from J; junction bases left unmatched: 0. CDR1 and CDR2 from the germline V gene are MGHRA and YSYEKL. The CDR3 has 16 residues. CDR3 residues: CASSQGLAGNTGELFF. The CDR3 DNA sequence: TGCGCCAGCAGCCAAGGACTAGCGGGAAACACCGGGGAGCTGTTTTTT.

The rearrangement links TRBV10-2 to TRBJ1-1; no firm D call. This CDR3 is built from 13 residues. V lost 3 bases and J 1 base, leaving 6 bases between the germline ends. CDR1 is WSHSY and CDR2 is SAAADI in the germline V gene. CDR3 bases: TGCGCCAGCAGTGATGCAGGGAACACTGAAGCTTTCTTT. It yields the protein CASSDAGNTEAFF.

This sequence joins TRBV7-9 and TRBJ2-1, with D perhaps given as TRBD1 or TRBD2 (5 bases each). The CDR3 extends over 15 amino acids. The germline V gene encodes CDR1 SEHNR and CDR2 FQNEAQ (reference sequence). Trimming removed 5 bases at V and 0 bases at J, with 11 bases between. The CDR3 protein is CASSDSGTSYNEQFF. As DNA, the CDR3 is TGTGCCAGCAGCGACAGCGGAACCTCCTACAATGAGCAGTTCTTC.

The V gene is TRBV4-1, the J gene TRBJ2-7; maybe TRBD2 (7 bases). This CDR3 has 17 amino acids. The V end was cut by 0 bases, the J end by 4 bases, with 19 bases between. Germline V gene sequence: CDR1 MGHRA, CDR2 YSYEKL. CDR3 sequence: CASSQEGGGGARYEQYF. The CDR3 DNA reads TGCGCCAGCAGCCAAGAGGGGGGGGGCGGCGCCCGATACGAGCAGTACTTC.

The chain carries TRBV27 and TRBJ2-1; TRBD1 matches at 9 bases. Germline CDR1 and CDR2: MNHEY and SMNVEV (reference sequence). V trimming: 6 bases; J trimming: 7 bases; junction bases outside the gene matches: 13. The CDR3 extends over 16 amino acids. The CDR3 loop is CASSFSPGTGRNEQFF. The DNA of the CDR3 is TGTGCCAGCAGCTTCTCCCCCGGGACAGGGAGGAATGAGCAGTTCTTC.

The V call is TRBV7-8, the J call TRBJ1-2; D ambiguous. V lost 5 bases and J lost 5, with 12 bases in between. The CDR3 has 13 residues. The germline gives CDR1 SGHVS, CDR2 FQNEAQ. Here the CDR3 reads CASSPHFEYGYTF. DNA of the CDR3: TGTGCCAGCAGCCCACATTTCGAGTATGGCTACACCTTC.

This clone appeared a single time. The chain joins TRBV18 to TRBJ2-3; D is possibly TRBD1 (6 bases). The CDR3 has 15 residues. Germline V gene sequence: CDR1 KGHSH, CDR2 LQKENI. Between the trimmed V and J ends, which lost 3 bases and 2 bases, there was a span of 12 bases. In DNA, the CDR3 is TGTGCCAGCTCACCCAGGGACAAGCTCACAGATACGCAGTATTTT. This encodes CASSPRDKLTDTQYF.

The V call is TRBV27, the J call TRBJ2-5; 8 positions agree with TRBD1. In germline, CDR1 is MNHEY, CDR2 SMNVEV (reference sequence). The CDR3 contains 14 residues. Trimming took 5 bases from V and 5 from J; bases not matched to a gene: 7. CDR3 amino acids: CASSLRQGQETQYF. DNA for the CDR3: TGTGCCAGCAGTCTCCGACAGGGGCAGGAGACCCAGTACTTC.

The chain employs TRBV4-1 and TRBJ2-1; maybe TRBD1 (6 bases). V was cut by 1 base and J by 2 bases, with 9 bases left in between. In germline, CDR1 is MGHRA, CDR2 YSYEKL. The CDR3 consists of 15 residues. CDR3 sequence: CASSQVRGAYNEQFF. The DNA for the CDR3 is TGCGCCAGCAGCCAAGTCAGGGGAGCCTACAATGAGCAGTTCTTC.

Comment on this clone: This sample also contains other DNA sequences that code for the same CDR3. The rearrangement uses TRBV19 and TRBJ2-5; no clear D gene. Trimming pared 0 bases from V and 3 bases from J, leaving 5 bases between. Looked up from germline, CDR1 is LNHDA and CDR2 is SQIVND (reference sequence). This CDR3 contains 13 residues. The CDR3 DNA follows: TGTGCCAGTAGTATAGATTCGGAAGAGACCCAGTACTTC. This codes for CASSIDSEETQYF.

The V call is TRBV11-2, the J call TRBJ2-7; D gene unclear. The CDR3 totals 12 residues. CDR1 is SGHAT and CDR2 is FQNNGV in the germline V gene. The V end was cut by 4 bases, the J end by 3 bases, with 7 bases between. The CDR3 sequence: CASSWNHYEQYF. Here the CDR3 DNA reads TGTGCCAGCAGCTGGAACCACTACGAGCAGTACTTC.

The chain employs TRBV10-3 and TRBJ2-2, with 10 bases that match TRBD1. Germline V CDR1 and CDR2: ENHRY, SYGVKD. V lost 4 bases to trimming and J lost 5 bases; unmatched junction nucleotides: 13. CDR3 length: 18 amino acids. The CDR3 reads CAISGGQGSVTATGELFF. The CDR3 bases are TGTGCCATCAGTGGGGGACAGGGGTCGGTTACGGCTACCGGGGAGCTGTTTTTT.

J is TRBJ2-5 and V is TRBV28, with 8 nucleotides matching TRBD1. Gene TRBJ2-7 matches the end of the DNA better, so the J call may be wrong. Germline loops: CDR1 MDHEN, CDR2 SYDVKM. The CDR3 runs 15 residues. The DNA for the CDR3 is TGTGCCAGCAGTCCGGGGACAGGTACCACCTACGAGCAGTACTTC. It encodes CASSPGTGTTYEQYF.

CDR3 DNA: TGTGCCAGCAGTTTGACGACAGTGAACACTGAAGCTTTCTTT. As protein: CASSLTTVNTEAFF. This chain uses TRBV27 with TRBJ1-1, with a possible D match to TRBD1 (5 bases). The CDR3 is 14 residues long. Germline lookup yields CDR1 MNHEY and CDR2 SMNVEV (reference sequence). V lost 3 bases to trimming and J lost 0 bases, with 8 bases between them.

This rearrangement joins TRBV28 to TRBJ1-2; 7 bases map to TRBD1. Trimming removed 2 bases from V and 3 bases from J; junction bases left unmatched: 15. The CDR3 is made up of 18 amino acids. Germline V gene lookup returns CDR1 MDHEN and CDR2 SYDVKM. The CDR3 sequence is CASSLGLGTASLDYGYTF. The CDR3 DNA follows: TGTGCCAGCAGTTTAGGCCTTGGGACAGCAAGTCTAGACTATGGCTACACCTTC.

CDR3 nucleotide sequence: TGCGCCAGCAGTGAGTCCGCGTTTTACGAGCAGTACTTC. It is translated as CASSESAFYEQYF. The rearrangement joins TRBV10-2 to TRBJ2-7; D remains ambiguous. The V and J ends lost 0 bases and 4 bases respectively, with 7 bases between them. The CDR3 extends over 13 amino acids. Germline CDR1 and CDR2: WSHSY and SAAADI.

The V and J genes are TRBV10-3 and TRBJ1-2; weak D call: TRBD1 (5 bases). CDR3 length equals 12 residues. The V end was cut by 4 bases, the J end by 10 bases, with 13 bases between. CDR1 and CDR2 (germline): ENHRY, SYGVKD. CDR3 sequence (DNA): TGTGCCATCAGTGCCCCCGGGGGAGACTACACCTTC. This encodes CAISAPGGDYTF.

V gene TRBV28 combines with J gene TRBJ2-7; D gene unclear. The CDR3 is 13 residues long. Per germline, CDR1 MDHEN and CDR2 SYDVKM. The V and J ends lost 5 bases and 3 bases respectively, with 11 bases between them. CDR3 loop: CASSRRELYEQYF. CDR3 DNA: TGTGCCAGCAGTCGGAGAGAACTCTACGAGCAGTACTTC.

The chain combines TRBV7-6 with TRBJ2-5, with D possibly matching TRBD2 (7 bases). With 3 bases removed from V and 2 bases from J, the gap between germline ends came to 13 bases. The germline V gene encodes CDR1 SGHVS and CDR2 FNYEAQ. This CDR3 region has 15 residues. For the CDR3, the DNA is TGTGCCAGCAGCTTGGCAGGGAGGGGGCAAGAGACCCAGTACTTC. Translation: CASSLAGRGQETQYF.

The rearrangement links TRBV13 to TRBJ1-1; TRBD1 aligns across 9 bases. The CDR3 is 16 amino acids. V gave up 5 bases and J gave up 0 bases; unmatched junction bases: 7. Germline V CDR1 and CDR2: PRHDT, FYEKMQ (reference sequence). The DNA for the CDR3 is TGTGCCAGCAGCCAGGGACAGGGCACCCTGAACACTGAAGCTTTCTTT. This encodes CASSQGQGTLNTEAFF.